This TCR beta chain came from a study of CD8 T cells in ankylosing spondylitis (dated by TCRdb to about 2017). Describing the broader study: T cell receptor beta repertoires were profiled in healthy donors and ankylosing spondylitis patients so that disease-linked TCR variants could be found. The full study cohort was made up of 25 ankylosing spondylitis patients and roughly 100 healthy donors. Peripheral blood samples were taken, and synovial fluid was additionally collected from ankylosing spondylitis patients. The research as a whole found: The disease-linked clones were reported as significantly enriched in matched synovial fluid samples from ankylosing spondylitis patients. A TCR beta motif made up of eight highly homologous amino acid variants appeared to be characteristic of blood from ankylosing spondylitis patients. Some of the motif variants had been reported before in the synovial fluid and blood of reactive arthritis patients, a finding that suggests common disease-initiation mechanisms. The disease-linked clones showed a CD8+ phenotype and occurred at relatively low frequencies in peripheral blood.

A distance of 5 bases separates the germline ends of V and J, which lose 0 bases and 8 bases respectively. Taken from cysteine to phenylalanine, the CDR3 has 12 residues. Just the 36-base CDR3 DNA is kept, in frame starting at base 1. CDR1 MNHNY and CDR2 SVGAGI are derived from the germline V gene (reference sequence). Sequencing was performed on an Illumina MiSeq. Quantitative 5'-RACE with molecular barcodes was the method used to prepare the TCR beta libraries. The authors' pipeline ran thus. Disease-linked TCR variants were identified with a new computational method built on a probabilistic model of VDJ rearrangement. TCRdb trimmed the raw reads at Q25, called clones with MiXCR and kept productive beta chains. Rows with one shared CDR3 protein collapse into an entry with the most common genes and DNA. Here the V and J calls rest on TCRdb's processing, not on the authors' analysis. The sample includes 30,000 to 45,000 distinct CDR3 sequences, with 16% observed a single time. In total, the top ten clones hold about 45% of the sample.

Note on this clonotype: Its antigen is not yet known. Base qualities are not provided; no much larger clone lies one nucleotide away.

Sequenced: blood. This chain joins TRBV6-6 to TRBJ1-3; there is no confident call for the D gene. The sequence came from a male donor with ankylosing spondylitis or in good health (not recorded which). The CDR3 in this case is CASSYSEDTIYF. The sequenced DNA is TGTGCCAGCAGTTACTCGGAGGACACCATATATTTT.